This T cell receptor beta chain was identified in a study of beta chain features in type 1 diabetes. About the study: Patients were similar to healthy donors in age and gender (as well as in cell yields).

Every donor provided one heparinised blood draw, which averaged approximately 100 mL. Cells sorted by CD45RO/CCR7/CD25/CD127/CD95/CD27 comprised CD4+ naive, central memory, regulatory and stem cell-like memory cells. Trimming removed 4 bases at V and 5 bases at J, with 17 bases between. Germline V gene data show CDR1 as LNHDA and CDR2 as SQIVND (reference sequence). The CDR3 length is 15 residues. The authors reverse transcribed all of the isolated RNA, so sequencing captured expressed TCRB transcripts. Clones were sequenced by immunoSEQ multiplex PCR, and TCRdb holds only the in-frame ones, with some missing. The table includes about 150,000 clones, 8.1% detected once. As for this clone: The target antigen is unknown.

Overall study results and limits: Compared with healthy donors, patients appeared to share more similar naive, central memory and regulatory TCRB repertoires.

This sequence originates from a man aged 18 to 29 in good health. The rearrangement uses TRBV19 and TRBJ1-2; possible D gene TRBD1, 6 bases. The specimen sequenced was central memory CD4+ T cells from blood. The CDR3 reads CASSRTTGTPYGYTF. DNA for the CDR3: TGTGCCAGTAGTAGAACCACCGGGACACCATATGGCTACACCTTC.